The text below deals with one T cell receptor beta chain. Its antigen has not been determined. The input lacks base qualities; no much larger clone sits a single base away. This sample was included in a study of radiotherapy plus CTLA-4 blockade in lung cancer (dated by TCRdb to the late 2010s). About the investigation overall: Among the enrolled patients, about 19% had an objective response, and 31% reached disease control. Here is what the overall study found, with its caveats: After treatment with radiotherapy and ipilimumab, TCR clones that originated in tumors expanded in peripheral blood. Increased serum interferon-beta after radiation, together with early dynamic changes in blood T cell clones, were reported to be the strongest predictors of response.

Taken from cysteine to phenylalanine, the CDR3 has 15 residues. Here the CDR3 DNA is all that survives: 45 bases in frame from base 1. Trimming takes 1 base from V and 1 base from J, and the germline ends sit 8 bases apart. Based on the germline V gene (reference sequence), the CDR1 and CDR2 sequences are SEHNR and FQNEAQ. In this study, focal radiation therapy paired with CTLA-4 blockade (ipilimumab) was tested in patients who had chemo-refractory metastatic non-small-cell lung cancer. Libraries were prepared through the immunoSEQ multiplex PCR assay. TCRdb re-hosts the immuneACCESS table, in-frame sequences only. Its copies lack some clones; in the studies checked, an unresolved V gene accounts for under half of them, and the cause for the rest is not known. Here the sample has tens of thousands of clones; around nine tenths occur a single time. 7.8% of the sample rests with the top ten.

The TCR originated in a human donor with non-small cell lung cancer whose response to radiotherapy plus ipilimumab could not be evaluated. The source was peripheral blood, collected from a patient treated with radiotherapy plus ipilimumab. The sequence joins TRBV7-9 to TRBJ2-4, and the D gene may be TRBD2, 6 bases matching. The base sequence is TGTGCCAGCAGCTTAGGGGCGGGGGCCAAAAACATTCAGTACTTC. This is translated as CASSLGAGAKNIQYF.